The clone carrying this T cell receptor (beta chain) is medium-sized (0.01 to 0.1%) in the sample. The antigen is unknown. Other DNA sequences in this specimen translate into the identical CDR3. The sample comes from a study of cytomegalovirus exposure and HLA in healthy donors. Background on the study: Some 91 million unique TCRs from HLA-typed donors were held in an early release of data. Notes on the study in general: It emerged from a later analysis that several of the most significant clusters appeared to be linked to common viral pathogens. The dataset shows that most TCR sequences were rare, while some public TCRs occurred in many donors.

The donors comprised healthy bone marrow donors. The ends lost 3 bases at V and 6 bases at J; junction bases unmatched: 6. The CDR3 contains 15 residues. From germline, CDR1 is SNHLY and CDR2 FYNNEI. PCR involved 60 Vbeta and 13 Jbeta primers. The protocol was immunoSEQ multiplex PCR, while the TCRdb copy is restricted to in-frame clones and leaves out a portion. The repertoire holds 100,000 or so clones, around four fifths seen once, with around 9.1% in the top ten. The TCR originated in a man younger than 45 in good health and CMV-seropositive. Source material: PBMCs. This rearrangement joins TRBV2 to TRBJ2-3, with 10 bases matching TRBD2. CDR3 residues: CASSEGLAGEDTQYF. The CDR3 nucleotides are TGTGCCAGCAGTGAGGGTCTAGCGGGGGAGGATACGCAGTATTTT.